The 21 T cell receptor beta chains listed next were all sequenced from one sample in a study of CD8+CD57+ T cells in acquired aplastic anemia. CDR3 and TCR beta VDJ profiling relied on genomic DNA as the template. MiXCR, run by TCRdb on the reads, gives a single entry per CDR3 protein. The repertoire includes more than 150,000 distinct CDR3 sequences, about 45% of them detected once, and 2.5% to 3.5% sits in the top ten. CD8+CD57+ cell expansion, shown by flow cytometry, had occurred in the patients selected for sequencing. The sample taken for sequencing was sorted CD4+, CD8+, or CD8+CD57+ T cells (not recorded which) from PBMCs. The receptor set was obtained from a human donor with aplastic anemia.

The chain joins TRBV7-2 to TRBJ1-1; D may be TRBD1 (6 bases). Trimming pared 2 bases from V and 6 bases from J, leaving 13 bases between. This CDR3 has 14 residues. Germline CDR1 is SGHTA and CDR2 is FQGNSA. The CDR3 bases are TGTGCCAGCAGCTTAAGTACGGGGGCCGCTGAAGCTTTCTTT. Protein: CASSLSTGAAEAFF.

The rearrangement links TRBV2 to TRBJ2-5, with TRBD1 matching 7 bases. V lost 5 bases, J lost 3 bases, and 12 bases stayed unmatched. Germline loops: CDR1 SNHLY, CDR2 FYNNEI. This CDR3 spans 16 amino acids. The CDR3 bases are TGTGCCAGCAGTCGTGAGGGGGCCTTACAAAAAGAGACCCAGTACTTC. Translated, it gives CASSREGALQKETQYF.

This clonotype has just a few counts. This chain connects TRBV19 to TRBJ1-2; maybe TRBD1 (5 bases). V lost 3 bases and J 1 base, leaving 12 bases between the germline ends. The CDR3 consists of 15 residues. Germline CDR1 reads LNHDA; CDR2 reads SQIVND (reference sequence). CDR3 loop: CASSIFKGSNYGYTF. DNA of the CDR3: TGTGCCAGTAGTATCTTTAAGGGGAGTAACTATGGCTACACCTTC.

This clonotype has ten or more counts. J is TRBJ2-3 and V is TRBV7-2; 9 bases map to TRBD1. The germline CDR1 and CDR2 sequences are SGHTA and FQGNSA. The length of the CDR3 is 13 residues. V lost 4 bases and J lost 6; bases outside the gene matches: 2. As DNA, the CDR3 is TGTGCCAGCAGCTCCGGACAGGGGGATACGCAGTATTTT. It translates to CASSSGQGDTQYF.

This clonotype was observed at least ten times. The junction does not match germline at one end; this may be a read error. V usage is TRBV10-2 and J usage is TRBJ2-2; tentatively, D is TRBD2 (5 bases). This CDR3 has 12 residues. Germline V gene sequence: CDR1 WSHSY, CDR2 SAAADI. The CDR3 here is CASSVGTGVLFF. DNA for the CDR3: TGCGCCAGCAGTGTCGGCACCGGGGTGCTGTTTTTT.

This clonotype turned up a few times. V and J are TRBV2 and TRBJ2-7, with D uncertain. The CDR3 contains 10 residues. V was pared by 4 bases and J by 3 bases, with 1 base between. Germline V gene sequence: CDR1 SNHLY, CDR2 FYNNEI. The CDR3: CASSVYEQYF. Written as DNA, the CDR3 is TGTGCCAGCAGTGTCTACGAGCAGTACTTC.

This clonotype is judged medium-sized. As DNA, the CDR3 is TGTGCCATCAGGGGGACGCCGAATGAGCAGTTCTTC. Translating it yields CAIRGTPNEQFF. The chain carries TRBV10-3 and TRBJ2-1; D is tentatively TRBD1 or TRBD2 (5 bases each). The CDR3 contains 12 residues. The V gene lost 6 bases and the J gene lost 7 bases, with 10 bases spanning the gap. From germline, CDR1 is ENHRY and CDR2 SYGVKD.

This clonotype has a count of ten or more. The gene calls are TRBV5-1 and TRBJ2-1, with 11 bases matching TRBD2. Germline loops: CDR1 SGHRS, CDR2 YFSETQ. The CDR3 totals 15 residues. The junction had 6 bases not matched to a gene; V was cut back by 1 base and J by 9 bases. CDR3 nucleotides: TGCGCCAGCAGCTTGCTAGCGGGGGGTATCGGTGAGCAGTTCTTC. Its translation is CASSLLAGGIGEQFF.

This chain uses TRBV19 with TRBJ1-6; D might be TRBD1 (6 bases). In germline, CDR1 is LNHDA, CDR2 SQIVND (reference sequence). CDR3 length equals 15 residues. Trimming cost V 3 bases and J 9 bases, with 15 bases left between them. CDR3 nucleotide sequence: TGTGCCAGTAGTATTACCCCAGGGGTAGCTTCACCCCTCCACTTT. Protein: CASSITPGVASPLHF.

This clonotype was detected ten times or more. This chain joins TRBV7-9 and TRBJ2-1; perhaps TRBD1 as D (6 bases). From germline, CDR1 is SEHNR and CDR2 FQNEAQ (reference sequence). The V end was cut by 5 bases, the J end by 5 bases, with 13 bases between. This CDR3 spans 14 amino acids. DNA of the CDR3: TGTGCCAGCAGCCCACAAACAGGGAACAATGAGCAGTTCTTC. It encodes CASSPQTGNNEQFF.

The J gene is TRBJ1-4, the V gene TRBV24-1, with 7 bases identical to TRBD1. This CDR3 has 15 residues. Unmatched junction bases numbered 3, after V lost 2 bases and J lost 4 bases. The germline CDR1 and CDR2 sequences are KGHDR and SFDVKD. CDR3 nucleotide sequence: TGTGCCACCAGTGATTCCGACAGGGATAATGAAAAACTGTTTTTT. Protein: CATSDSDRDNEKLFF.

This clonotype showed up just a few times. The rearrangement links TRBV19 to TRBJ1-5; maybe TRBD1 (5 bases). CDR1 is LNHDA, CDR2 SQIVND, per germline (reference sequence). Trimming left V 9 bases short and J 3 bases short, with 18 bases between. The CDR3 loop spans 15 amino acids. The chain's CDR3 is CASSDPVGDNQPQHF. CDR3 coding DNA: TGTGCCAGCAGCGACCCAGTAGGGGACAATCAGCCCCAGCATTTT.

In this sample, this clonotype turned up a few times. The V call is TRBV13, the J call TRBJ1-1, with D unclear. The CDR3 length is 15 residues. V gave up 3 bases and J gave up 1 base, with 12 bases separating them. Germline CDR1 and CDR2: PRHDT and FYEKMQ (reference sequence). The CDR3 protein is CASSFRGPGNTEAFF. DNA for the CDR3: TGTGCCAGCAGCTTCCGCGGACCCGGGAACACTGAAGCTTTCTTT. The full variable domain, completed using reference TRBV13 and TRBJ1-1, is AAGVIQSPRHLIKEKRETATLKCYPIPRHDTVYWYQQGPGQDPQFLISFYEKMQSDKGSIPDRFSAQQFSDYHSELNMSSLELGDSALYFCASSFRGPGNTEAFFGQGTRLTVV.

As regards this clonotype: This sequence may be a read error, since a much larger clone differs from it by one base. This sequence joins TRBV12-3 or TRBV12-4 and TRBJ1-3, with no clear D. The CDR3 has 13 amino acids. The CDR3 bases are TGTGCCAGCAGACTACCTGAGGGAAACACCGTATATTTT. Protein sequence: CASRLPEGNTVYF.

This clonotype was observed at least ten times. The chain is built from TRBV10-3 and TRBJ1-2; weak D call: TRBD1 (5 bases). V was pared by 8 bases and J by 5 bases, with 15 bases between. The CDR3 contains 13 residues. Germline CDR1 and CDR2: ENHRY and SYGVKD. The CDR3 loop is CAIRIGGKYGYTF. The CDR3 coding sequence is TGTGCCATCCGGATCGGGGGGAAGTATGGCTACACCTTC.

CDR3 coding DNA: TGTGCCAGTAGTACCGGGGACAGCCCCTACGAGCAGTACTTC. Protein sequence: CASSTGDSPYEQYF. The chain links TRBV19 to TRBJ2-7; 7 positions agree with TRBD1. The CDR3 covers 14 residues. The V gene end was trimmed by 4 bases and the J gene end by 2 bases; junction bases not matched to a gene: 5. CDR1 and CDR2 (germline): LNHDA, SQIVND (reference sequence).

This clonotype was counted ten times or more. CDR3 sequence reads: CASRYSENSPLHF. The CDR3 DNA reads TGTGCCAGCAGGTACAGCGAAAATTCACCCCTCCACTTT. The V gene is TRBV2, the J gene TRBJ1-6; D not certain. The length of the CDR3 is 13 residues. Germline CDR1 SNHLY, CDR2 FYNNEI. Trimming stripped 6 bases from V and 7 bases from J, with 10 bases between.

This clonotype was recorded at least ten times. V and J are TRBV6-6 and TRBJ1-1; D gene uncertain. CDR1 MNHNY and CDR2 SVGAGI come from the germline V gene (reference sequence). Trimming took off 0 bases at V and 0 bases at J, with 8 bases between the two ends. The CDR3 is made up of 15 amino acids. The chain's CDR3 is CASSYSKIMNTEAFF. As DNA, the CDR3 is TGTGCCAGCAGTTACTCGAAGATCATGAACACTGAAGCTTTCTTT.

This clonotype was picked up a small number of times. The V call is TRBV20-1, the J call TRBJ1-2; D remains ambiguous. The CDR3 length is 13 residues. Trimming left V 3 bases short and J 4 bases short, with 12 bases between. Germline V lookup: CDR1 DFQATT, CDR2 SNEGSKA (reference sequence). CDR3 nucleotides: TGCAGTGCTAGTTGGAGCGGAGGCTATGGCTACACCTTC. Its protein is CSASWSGGYGYTF.

This clonotype occurred once. This chain uses TRBV6-1 with TRBJ1-1, with D perhaps matching TRBD1 (6 bases). The germline gives CDR1 MNHNS, CDR2 SASEGT. This CDR3 contains 14 residues. With 7 bases removed from V and 8 bases from J, the gap between germline ends came to 20 bases. The DNA for the CDR3 is TGTGCCAGCAAACCAACGCAGGGGTTTGGCGAAGCTTTCTTT. It codes for CASKPTQGFGEAFF.

This chain uses TRBV29-1 with TRBJ1-2; no firm D call. This CDR3 is 13 amino acids long. V lost 6 bases and J lost 3, with 14 bases in between. Germline CDR1 and CDR2: SQVTM and ANQGSEA. Here the CDR3 reads CSVGGVEDYGYTF. Here the CDR3 DNA reads TGCAGCGTGGGCGGGGTTGAGGACTATGGCTACACCTTC. Full variable domain (rest looked up from reference TRBV29-1 and TRBJ1-2): SAVISQKPSRDICQRGTSLTIQCQVDSQVTMMFWYRQQPGQSLTLIATANQGSEATYESGFVIDKFPISRPNLTFSTLTVSNMSPEDSSIYLCSVGGVEDYGYTFGSGTRLTVV.